The present T cell receptor (beta chain) was sequenced within a study of PD-1 blockade in classical Hodgkin lymphoma. No patient escaped relapse after autologous stem cell transplantation, and brentuximab vedotin exposure varied. As to this clone: Its specificity is not known.

The germline CDR1 and CDR2 sequences are LNHDA and SQIVND (reference sequence). The CDR3 contains 14 residues. The V and J ends lost 3 bases and 6 bases respectively, with 12 bases between them. General study points: Relapsed/refractory patients reportedly had lower baseline diversity than newly diagnosed patients. There remain no defined causes for the repertoire differences, which possibly reflect disease activity or prior therapy. Complete responders started with a diversity level that resembled newly diagnosed patients at baseline. The study found that TCR diversity rose significantly by C4D1 in CD4+ but not CD8+ cells.

Produced via immunoSEQ multiplex PCR; TCRdb's table is partial and in-frame only. In the table there are 75,000 to 100,000 clones, roughly 79% of which are singletons. The chain has TRBV19 and TRBJ2-1; possible D gene TRBD1, 5 bases. This clonotype originated in a human donor with classical Hodgkin lymphoma. Sequenced here: peripheral blood mononuclear cells (PBMCs), sampled before the second cycle of nivolumab. CDR3 bases: TGTGCCAGTAGTATTTCAGGGCTTAGCAATGAGCAGTTCTTC. Protein: CASSISGLSNEQFF.